Listed below are T cell receptor beta chains from one sample, sequenced in a study of CD8 T cells in Susac syndrome. TCRdb used MiXCR to reprocess the immunoSEQ multiplex PCR reads, holding one entry per CDR3 protein. Among tens of thousands of distinct CDR3 sequences listed, 90% to 95% were seen once. Sample: CD8+ T cells from PBMCs. The receptor source for this set is a human donor with multiple sclerosis. Both conserved end residues are part of each CDR3. The D gene is left open where the match is weak. The size of a clone is reported for some rows only, either as once, few or many, or as a class for expanded clones.

J | size | V | D | CDR3 | DNA
TRBJ2-7 | - | TRBV4-3 | - | CASSLGHPTYEQYF | TGCGCCAGCAGCCTGGGACACCCCACCTACGAGCAGTACTTC
TRBJ1-2 | - | TRBV12-3/TRBV12-4 | TRBD1 | CASSDTSRGLDGYTF | TGTGCCAGCAGTGACACGTCCAGGGGGCTTGATGGCTACACCTTC
TRBJ2-7 | - | TRBV29-1 | - | CSVDGQGTTYEQYF | TGCAGCGTTGATGGGCAGGGGACTACCTACGAGCAGTACTTC
TRBJ2-7 | - | TRBV4-3 | TRBD1 | CASSQDSGTGYYEQYF | TGCGCCAGCAGCCAAGATTCCGGGACAGGGTACTACGAGCAGTACTTC
TRBJ2-1 | - | TRBV13 | - | CASSQGGEYYNEQFF | TGTGCCAGCAGCCAAGGGGGGGAGTATTACAATGAGCAGTTCTTC
TRBJ1-2 | - | TRBV27 | - | CASRDSWYGYTF | TGTGCCAGCAGAGACAGCTGGTATGGCTACACCTTC
TRBJ2-7 | - | TRBV28 | TRBD1 | CASRPGTGFNEQYF | TGTGCCAGCAGACCCGGGACAGGGTTTAACGAGCAGTACTTC
TRBJ2-1 | - | TRBV6-2/TRBV6-3 | - | CASRDYFNEQFF | TGTGCCAGCAGGGACTATTTTAATGAGCAGTTCTTC
TRBJ2-1 | - | TRBV6-6 | - | CTVRASSYNEQFF | TGTACCGTGCGGGCCAGCTCCTACAATGAGCAGTTCTTC
TRBJ2-1 | once | TRBV7-9 | TRBD1 | CASSTRQGPYNEQFF | TGTGCCAGCAGCACCAGACAGGGACCCTACAATGAGCAGTTCTTC
TRBJ2-7 | - | TRBV28 | TRBD1 | CASRSTGDPTYEQYF | TGTGCCAGCAGGTCAACAGGGGACCCAACCTACGAGCAGTACTTC
TRBJ2-1 | - | TRBV24-1 | - | CATSGNSYNEQFF | TGTGCCACCAGTGGAAACAGCTACAATGAGCAGTTCTTC
TRBJ2-1 | - | TRBV28 | TRBD1 | CASLGLAHSGQIPYNEQFF | TGTGCCAGCCTGGGGCTGGCCCACTCGGGACAGATTCCATACAATGAGCAGTTCTTC
TRBJ2-3 | - | TRBV12-3/TRBV12-4 | - | CASSLTGVGTDTQYF | TGTGCCAGCAGTTTAACGGGAGTTGGTACAGATACGCAGTATTTT
TRBJ1-1 | - | TRBV12-3/TRBV12-4 | - | CASTAGQFQGEAFF | TGTGCCAGCACCGCAGGGCAATTCCAGGGTGAAGCTTTCTTT
TRBJ1-4 | once | TRBV4-2 | - | CASSQGGGGKLFF | TGTGCCAGCAGCCAAGGTGGAGGGGGAAAACTGTTTTTT
TRBJ2-1 | - | TRBV7-9 | - | CASSLGGVHNEQFF | TGTGCCAGCAGCTTAGGGGGTGTCCACAATGAGCAGTTCTTC
TRBJ2-1 | few | TRBV12-3/TRBV12-4 | - | CASSFGRNEQFF | TGTGCCAGCAGTTTTGGTAGGAATGAGCAGTTCTTC
TRBJ2-7 | - | TRBV5-1 | - | CASSTTGHDYEQYF | TGCGCCAGCAGCACAACGGGACACGACTACGAGCAGTACTTC
TRBJ2-3 | - | TRBV29-1 | - | CSVETGTDTQYF | TGCAGCGTTGAGACGGGCACAGATACGCAGTATTTT
TRBJ2-2 | - | TRBV29-1 | - | CSVEAGLATGELFF | TGCAGCGTTGAAGCCGGGCTAGCCACCGGGGAGCTGTTTTTT
TRBJ2-5 | few | TRBV6-5 | - | CASSYPPGRYQETQYF | TGTGCCAGCAGTTACCCTCCCGGGAGATACCAAGAGACCCAGTACTTC
TRBJ2-7 | - | TRBV28 | - | CASGWQGVYEQYF | TGTGCCAGCGGCTGGCAGGGAGTCTACGAGCAGTACTTC
TRBJ2-1 | - | TRBV27 | - | CASQTSSRGYNEQFF | TGTGCCAGCCAAACTAGCTCCAGAGGCTACAATGAGCAGTTCTTC
TRBJ1-5 | - | TRBV27 | - | CASGNQPQHF | TGTGCCAGCGGGAATCAGCCCCAGCATTTT
TRBJ2-1 | - | TRBV20-1 | TRBD1 | CSARDADRGYNEQFF | TGCAGTGCTAGAGATGCGGACAGGGGGTACAATGAGCAGTTCTTC
TRBJ2-1 | - | TRBV19 | TRBD2 | CASSLAGDYNEQFF | TGTGCCAGTAGTCTAGCGGGAGACTACAATGAGCAGTTCTTC
TRBJ1-2 | - | TRBV23-1 | TRBD1 | CASSHPILTGGDFYGYTF | TGCGCCAGCAGTCATCCAATTTTGACAGGGGGAGATTTCTATGGCTACACCTTC
TRBJ2-1 | - | TRBV7-3 | TRBD2 | CASSLAGGAGYNEQFF | TGTGCCAGCAGCTTAGCGGGGGGGGCCGGTTACAATGAGCAGTTCTTC
TRBJ2-1 | once | TRBV6-6 | TRBD2 | CASRLAGKGYNEQFF | TGTGCCAGCAGATTAGCGGGAAAGGGGTACAATGAGCAGTTCTTC
TRBJ1-6 | once | TRBV12-3/TRBV12-4 | - | CASSLEAGYSPLHF | TGTGCCAGCAGTTTGGAGGCGGGCTATTCACCCCTCCACTTT
TRBJ2-7 | - | TRBV5-1 | - | CASSFSGTGEQYF | TGCGCCAGCAGCTTCAGCGGTACGGGTGAGCAGTACTTC
TRBJ2-4 | - | TRBV7-9 | TRBD2 | CASSSSGEPPAKNIQYF | TGTGCCAGCAGCTCCAGCGGGGAACCCCCTGCCAAAAACATTCAGTACTTC
TRBJ2-1 | - | TRBV6-5 | TRBD2 | CASSYWSTGLAGVEQFF | TGTGCCAGCAGTTACTGGTCTACGGGACTAGCGGGGGTTGAGCAGTTCTTC
TRBJ2-5 | - | TRBV27 | - | CASSLSVESGETQYF | TGTGCCAGCAGTTTATCGGTTGAGTCTGGGGAGACCCAGTACTTC
TRBJ1-1 | - | TRBV29-1 | - | CSALGGGAEAFF | TGCAGCGCCCTGGGAGGGGGGGCTGAAGCTTTCTTT
TRBJ1-2 | - | TRBV6-6 | - | CASSSGTHQGYTF | TGTGCCAGCAGCAGCGGGACTCACCAAGGCTACACCTTC
TRBJ2-7 | few | TRBV5-1 | TRBD1 | CASSLAGGTYEQYF | TGCGCCAGCAGCTTGGCAGGGGGCACCTACGAGCAGTACTTC
TRBJ1-1 | - | TRBV15 | TRBD1 | CATSSQTGANTEAFF | TGTGCCACCAGCAGCCAGACAGGGGCGAACACTGAAGCTTTCTTT
TRBJ2-1 | - | TRBV18 | TRBD2 | CASSAFYEREGSYNEQFF | TGTGCCAGCTCAGCCTTTTATGAGCGGGAGGGTTCCTACAATGAGCAGTTCTTC
TRBJ2-7 | - | TRBV30 | TRBD1 | CAWRAGTAYEQYF | TGTGCCTGGAGGGCCGGGACAGCCTACGAGCAGTACTTC
TRBJ2-3 | - | TRBV5-6 | - | CASSLEGVKADTQYF | TGTGCCAGCAGCTTGGAGGGTGTGAAGGCAGATACGCAGTATTTT
TRBJ2-7 | once | TRBV10-3 | - | CAISESESPGEQYF | TGTGCCATCAGTGAGTCAGAAAGTCCAGGCGAGCAGTACTTC
TRBJ1-4 | - | TRBV28 | - | CASSLGYEKLFF | TGTGCCAGCAGTTTAGGGTATGAAAAACTGTTTTTT
TRBJ1-1 | - | TRBV9 | - | CASSVEGNTEAFF | TGTGCCAGCAGCGTAGAGGGAAACACTGAAGCTTTCTTT